This TCR beta chain was identified during a study of T cell repertoires in ileal Crohn's disease. Study as a whole: At surgery, around 36% of patients smoked, with median disease duration about 7.9 years. Biopsies of the neoterminal ileum at postoperative colonoscopy form M6 samples. General study points: Compared with CD4 T cells, sorted CD8 cells carried more expanded clones. Endoscopic recurrence occurred in every patient whose clonality exceeded 26.8%.

A note on this clone: Its antigen is unidentified.

CDR1 and CDR2 from the germline V gene are SGHVS and FQNEAQ. There are 12 residues in the CDR3. Trimming stripped 5 bases from V and 12 bases from J, with 13 bases between. Sequencing was performed with immunoSEQ multiplex PCR; in TCRdb, only in-frame clones are kept and a portion is missing. The table includes about 62,000 clones, less than 90% detected once. Time point given: neoterminal ileum biopsy at postoperative endoscopy, about 6 months after surgery. This TCR came from an adult with Crohn's disease. V usage is TRBV7-8 and J usage is TRBJ1-4; D gene unclear. The sequenced sample was ileal tissue. DNA for the CDR3: TGTGCCAGCAGCCCCCAGGTTTACGAACTGTTTTTT. Protein sequence: CASSPQVYELFF.